These 4 T cell receptor beta chains originate from one sample sequenced in a study of regulatory T cells in long-lasting Graves disease. Combining iRepertoire HTBI primers with Arm-PCR of CDR3 regions, the authors built TCR beta libraries. TCRdb fed the multiplex PCR reads into MiXCR, producing one record per CDR3 protein. The profile shows 350,000 to 450,000 distinct CDR3 sequences, around 14% of them singletons. Time point described: newly diagnosed GD, antithyroid drugs for less than 3 months. From PBMCs, RNA was extracted and then used to make the TCR library. These same data were also listed under a study on T cells in Graves' hyperthyroidism and ophthalmopathy.

The source material was peripheral blood mononuclear cells (PBMCs), sampled at new diagnosis, from a patient treated with antithyroid drugs. The receptors derive from a woman aged 25 to 45 with Graves disease.

This clonotype was counted at least ten times. V gene TRBV7-3 combines with J gene TRBJ2-1, with D possibly matching TRBD1 (6 bases). This CDR3 contains 13 residues. Trimming pared 4 bases from V and 4 bases from J, leaving 8 bases between. Germline CDR1 reads SGHTA; CDR2 reads FQGTGA. CDR3 amino acids: CASSWDTYNEQFF. CDR3 nucleotides: TGTGCCAGCAGCTGGGACACTTACAATGAGCAGTTCTTC.

The table lists this clonotype with a few counts. J is TRBJ2-1 and V is TRBV13; TRBD2 aligns across 12 bases. The germline V gene encodes CDR1 PRHDT and CDR2 FYEKMQ (reference sequence). This CDR3 has 17 amino acids. Losses at the gene ends were 3 bases for V and 4 bases for J; bases not matched to a gene: 7. CDR3 residues: CASSFPSGRAEYNEQFF. In nucleotides, the CDR3 is TGTGCCAGCAGCTTCCCTAGCGGGAGGGCCGAATACAATGAGCAGTTCTTC.

This clonotype was counted ten times or more. This chain uses TRBV2 with TRBJ2-7, with D perhaps assigned TRBD1 or TRBD2 (5 bases each). CDR3 length equals 15 residues. Germline V CDR1 and CDR2: SNHLY, FYNNEI. Deletions cut 6 bases from V and 2 bases from J, with 17 bases between. The DNA of the CDR3 is TGTGCCAGCAGCCCACCCCGGGACCTAACCTACGAGCAGTACTTC. Encoded protein: CASSPPRDLTYEQYF.

This clonotype occurred many times. The chain has TRBV30 and TRBJ1-5, with D hard to call. The CDR3 sequence is 14 residues long. Between the trimmed V and J ends, which lost 2 bases and 2 bases, there was a span of 10 bases. Germline CDR1 and CDR2: GTSNPN and SVGIG (reference sequence). The CDR3 protein is CAWSTAQGNQPQHF. The CDR3 DNA sequence: TGTGCCTGGAGTACAGCCCAGGGCAATCAGCCCCAGCATTTT.